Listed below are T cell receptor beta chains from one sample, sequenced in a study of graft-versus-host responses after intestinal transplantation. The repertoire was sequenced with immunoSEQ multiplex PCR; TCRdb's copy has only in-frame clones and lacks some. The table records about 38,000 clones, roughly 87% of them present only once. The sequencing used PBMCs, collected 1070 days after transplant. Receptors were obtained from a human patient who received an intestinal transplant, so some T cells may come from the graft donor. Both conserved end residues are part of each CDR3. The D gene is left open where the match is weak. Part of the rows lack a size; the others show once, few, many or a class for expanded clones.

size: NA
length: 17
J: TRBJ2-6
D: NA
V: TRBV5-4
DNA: TGTGCCAGCAGCTTGGCCGAACCTCCATCTGGGGCCAACGTCCTGACTTTC
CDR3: CASSLAEPPSGANVLTF

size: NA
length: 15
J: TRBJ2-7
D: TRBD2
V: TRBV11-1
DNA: TGTGCCAGCACTCTTAGCGGGGCGAGCTCCTACGAGCAGTACTTC
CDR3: CASTLSGASSYEQYF

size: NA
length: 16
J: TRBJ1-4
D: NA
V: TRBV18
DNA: TGTGCCAGCTCACCAAGGGAGTTGGGCACTAATGAAAAACTGTTTTTT
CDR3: CASSPRELGTNEKLFF

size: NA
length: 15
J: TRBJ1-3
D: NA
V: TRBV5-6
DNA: TGTGCCAGCAGCTTGGCCGGGGTATCTGGAAACACCATATATTTT
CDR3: CASSLAGVSGNTIYF

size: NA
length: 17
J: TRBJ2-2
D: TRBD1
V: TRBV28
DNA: TGTGCCAGCAGTTTATCCCCGACAGGGGTTGTCCCCGGGGAGCTGTTTTTT
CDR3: CASSLSPTGVVPGELFF

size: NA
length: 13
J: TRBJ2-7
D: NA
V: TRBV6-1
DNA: TGTGCCAGCAGTGAGTCTTGGAACTACGAGCAGTACTTC
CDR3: CASSESWNYEQYF

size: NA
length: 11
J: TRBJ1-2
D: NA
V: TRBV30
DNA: TGTGCCTGGAGTGAGGGTGGTGGCTACACCTTC
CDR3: CAWSEGGGYTF

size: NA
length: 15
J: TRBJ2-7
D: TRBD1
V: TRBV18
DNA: TGTGCCAGCTCACCACGCGACAGGGGCACCTACGAGCAGTACTTC
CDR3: CASSPRDRGTYEQYF

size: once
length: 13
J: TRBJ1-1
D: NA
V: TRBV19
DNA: TGTGCCAGTAGTATACCCCCGAACACTGAAGCTTTCTTT
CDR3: CASSIPPNTEAFF

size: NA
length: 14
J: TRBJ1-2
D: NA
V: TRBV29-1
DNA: TGCAGCGTTGAAGATTTCGGAGCTAACTATGGCTACACCTTC
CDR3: CSVEDFGANYGYTF

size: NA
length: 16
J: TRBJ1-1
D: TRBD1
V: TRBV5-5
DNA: TGTGCCAGCAGCTCGGCGGGGACAGGGGGGAACACTGAAGCTTTCTTT
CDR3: CASSSAGTGGNTEAFF

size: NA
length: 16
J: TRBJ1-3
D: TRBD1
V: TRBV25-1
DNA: TGTGCCAGCAGTGAATTTCCCAAGGGACAGGGAAACACCATATATTTT
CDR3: CASSEFPKGQGNTIYF

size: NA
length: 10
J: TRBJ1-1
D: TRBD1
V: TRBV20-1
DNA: TGCAGTGCCTTTGACAGGGTGGCTTTCTTT
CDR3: CSAFDRVAFF

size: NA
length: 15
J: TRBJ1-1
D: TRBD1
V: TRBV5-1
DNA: TGCGCCAGCAGCCCCAACAGGGGCATGAACACTGAAGCTTTCTTT
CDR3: CASSPNRGMNTEAFF

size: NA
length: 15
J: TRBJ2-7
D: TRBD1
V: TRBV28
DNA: TGTGCCAGCAAGGGGGCCTCCGAAATGGGCTACGAGCAGTACTTC
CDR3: CASKGASEMGYEQYF

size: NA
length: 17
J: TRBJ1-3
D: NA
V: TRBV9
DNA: TGTGCCAGCAGCCCTAACCCCCCGGACGTCTCTGGAAACACCATATATTTT
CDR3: CASSPNPPDVSGNTIYF

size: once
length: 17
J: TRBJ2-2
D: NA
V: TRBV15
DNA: TGTGCCACCAGCAGAGATTGGCAGGGACTCCGGACCGGGGAGCTGTTTTTT
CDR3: CATSRDWQGLRTGELFF

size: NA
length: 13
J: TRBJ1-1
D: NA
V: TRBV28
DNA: TGTGCCAGCAGCTGGGACGGGAACACTGAAGCTTTCTTT
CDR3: CASSWDGNTEAFF

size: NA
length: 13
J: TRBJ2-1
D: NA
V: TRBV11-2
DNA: TGTGCCAGCAGCTTAGATCTCACTATGGGGCAGTTCTTC
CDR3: CASSLDLTMGQFF

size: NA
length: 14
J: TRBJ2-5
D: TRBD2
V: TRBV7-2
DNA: TGTGCCAGCAGCTTCTCTAGCGGTCCCGAGACCCAGTACTTC
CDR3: CASSFSSGPETQYF

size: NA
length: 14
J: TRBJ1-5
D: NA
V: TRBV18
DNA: TGTGCCAGCTCATCAACAGGGAATTATCAGCCCCAGCATTTT
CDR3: CASSSTGNYQPQHF

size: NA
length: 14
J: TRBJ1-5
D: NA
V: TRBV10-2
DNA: TGCGCCAGCAGCCTACAGGGAGGTAATCAGCCCCAGCATTTT
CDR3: CASSLQGGNQPQHF

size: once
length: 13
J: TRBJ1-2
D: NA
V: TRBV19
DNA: TGTGCCAGTAGTATCGGGGAACGCTATGGCTACACCTTC
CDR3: CASSIGERYGYTF